The following is a T cell receptor beta chain sequence with its context. No antigen is known for it. V was pared by 3 bases and J by 3 bases, with 10 bases between. The CDR3 is 13 residues long. Per the germline V gene, CDR1 is GTSNPN and CDR2 is SVGIG (reference sequence). The repertoire was sequenced with immunoSEQ multiplex PCR; TCRdb's copy has only in-frame clones and lacks some. The sample comprises about 130,000 clones, approximately 95% of which are singletons, and about 1.7% rests with the top ten. This sample stems from a study of cytomegalovirus exposure and HLA in healthy donors. As for the study in general: The 110 or so validation repertoires used the same platform as the 666 first-cohort repertoires, a later analysis reported. Study conclusions and caveats: According to the study, roughly 160 TCR beta chains were cytomegalovirus-associated.

The rearrangement uses TRBV30 and TRBJ2-3, with TRBD1 as a possible D gene (6 bases). The sequence was obtained from a man aged 18 to 30 in good health and CMV-seronegative. Source material: PBMCs. CDR3 sequence reads: CAWSARGTDTQYF. CDR3 bases: TGTGCCTGGAGCGCGAGGGGGACAGATACGCAGTATTTT.